The clone carrying this T cell receptor beta chain has ten or more counts. No antigen is known for it. The CDR3 has 11 amino acids. Trimming left V 4 bases short and J 7 bases short, with 6 bases between. Germline values: CDR1 SGHTA, CDR2 FQGNSA. A quantitative 5'-RACE method, one with molecular barcodes, was used to make TCR beta libraries. TCRdb redid the calling of the 5' RACE reads with MiXCR, one entry per CDR3 protein. Of under 300,000 distinct CDR3 sequences in the sample, over 9.5% were seen once. These data originate in a study of CD8 T cells in ankylosing spondylitis. Study-wide results and limits: A motif in TCR beta, a set of under 10 highly homologous variants, appeared characteristic of ankylosing spondylitis blood.

The sample taken for sequencing was blood, either unsorted or a sorted T cell fraction (not recorded which). The sequence was collected from a male donor with ankylosing spondylitis or in good health (not recorded which). The chain links TRBV7-2 to TRBJ2-3, with D uncertain. As DNA, the CDR3 is TGTGCCAGCAGCTCGGGCAATACGCAGTATTTT. It yields the protein CASSSGNTQYF.